The present T cell receptor beta chain was sequenced within a study of shared clonotypes between healthy human individuals (dated by TCRdb to about 2020). Background on the whole study: Three men and two women, aged 18 to 49 years, made up the cohort. To increase sequencing depth and limit assay-specific biases, different laboratories used diverse techniques to prepare libraries and sequence TCR repertoires. Blood TCR repertoires of five healthy adults were deeply sequenced to estimate repertoire size and the extent of clonotype sharing between individuals. Each donor's leukapheresis produced roughly between roughly 0.85 and 9.5 billion PBMCs. For each donor, three plates each were used for CD4 naive and CD4 memory, two plates were used for CD8 naive, and one plate was used for CD8 memory.

Worth noting for this clone: There is no known antigen for this receptor. No base qualities exist here, and no much larger clone lies one base off it.

Using the deep immunoSEQ assay, TCR CDR3 regions were amplified from genomic DNA by multiplex PCR. Extracted genomic DNA from each cell subset was distributed evenly across all wells of several immunoSEQ 96-well plates, and each plate was treated as a replicate. For sorted subsets, around 200 ng genomic DNA, equal to 30,000 to 35,000 T cell genomes, was loaded into each replicate PCR. The purified libraries were quantified using a Qubit 3.0 fluorometer, sized with a Bioanalyzer 2100, and then quantified again using the KAPA Library Quantification kit. A separate single-read 150-cycle Illumina NextSeq 550 flow cell was used to sequence each immunoSEQ 96-well plate. The original methods were these. Because the immunoSEQ output included only junctional sequences and no quality scores, the filtering could not be the same as the filtering used for full-length reads. Sequences were annotated with PyIR, a Python wrapper for IgBLAST v1.9, and V/J genes and CDR3 were assigned using IMGT germline references. Reads with weak V/J assignments (E-value above 1e-6), missing CDR3, stop codons, out-of-frame junctions, or ambiguous translated residues were removed. V3J clonotypes were defined as sequences sharing an identical inferred V gene, J gene, and CDR3 amino acid sequence. Percentage overlap between repertoires was calculated by dividing the number of shared unique clonotypes by the size of the smaller repertoire. RTK rarefaction, the Chao1 estimator, and Recon v2.1 estimates of unobserved clonotypes were used to assess repertoire richness. For all TCRbeta clonotypes obtained by the gDNA method from four donors, generation probabilities were computed with OLGA. What TCRdb holds here is the immuneACCESS table cut down to in-frame rearrangements. Part of the clones is not present; checked against another copy, under half of the missing clones reflect an unresolved V gene, and the others are unexplained. The DNA gave D and trimming, while V, J and clone size come from that table. The sample records around 1.9 million clones, roughly 95% of which are singletons. The top ten clones comprise 1.5% to 2% of the sample.

Broad study findings and their caveats: Larger estimated clonotype richness was generally found for naive subsets than for memory subsets. When four donors were compared, the shared fraction of clonotypes was 5% to 6.5% for naive CD4, around 4% for naive CD8, about 2.4% for memory CD4, and around 0.4% for memory CD8. Clonotypes shared by all four sorted-subset donors showed higher generation probabilities than non-shared clonotypes. The genetic and exposure-history diversity represented was limited by the small number of donors. Pairwise subsampling indicated that sequencing depth was expected to affect the degree of clonotype sharing among donors. Incomplete sequencing was indicated by rarefaction of sorted-subset datasets, despite the large sequencing depth. Sampling was limited to blood, and TCR repertoires in tissue likely differ from TCR repertoires in blood.

CD8 naive samples were obtained by positive selection for CCR7 among CD45RO-negative cells, yielding a CD45RA+CCR7+ population from which TemRA cells were excluded. Donors were healthy HIV-negative adults with no recently reported acute infections or vaccinations. All donors were Caucasian adults living in Nashville, Tennessee, USA. Blood was collected by leukapheresis, and PBMCs were isolated by Ficoll-Histopaque density gradient centrifugation and then cryopreserved in liquid nitrogen vapor phase. Analytical flow cytometry was used to check the purity and quantity of each magnetically sorted T cell population. Genomic DNA was isolated from each sorted fraction and quantified by UV absorbance on a Nanodrop 2000c. The sequence was collected from a man aged 18-30 years in good health. Some clones in this sample may be carry-over from other donors' samples. The sequenced sample was naive CD8+ T cells from PBMCs. What this sample's cell subset or site label stands for: CD45RA+CCR7+.

In nucleotides, the sequence is TGCGCCAGCAGCTTACCAGGAACCGGCGGGTCCTATGGCTACACCTTC. Translated, it gives CASSLPGTGGSYGYTF. The rearrangement combines TRBV5-1 with TRBJ1-2, with an unclear D gene assignment. The germline V gene yields SGHRS for CDR1 and YFSETQ for CDR2. The CDR3 numbers 16 residues from cysteine through phenylalanine. CDR3 DNA only is kept here, 48 bases in frame from base 1. V is pared back by 2 bases and J by 4 bases, with 18 bases lying between the germline termini. With all but the CDR3 taken from the reference TRBV5-1 and TRBJ1-2 genes, the full variable domain is: KAGVTQTPRYLIKTRGQQVTLSCSPISGHRSVSWYQQTPGQGLQFLFEYFSETQRNKGNFPGRFSGRQFSNSRSEMNVSTLELGDSALYLCASSLPGTGGSYGYTFGSGTRLTVV.